These 2 T cell receptor beta chains originate from one sample sequenced in a study of regulatory T cells in long-lasting Graves disease. Time point noted: newly diagnosed GD, antithyroid drugs for less than 3 months. RNA from PBMCs was the source of the TCR library. Through Arm-PCR of CDR3 regions and iRepertoire HTBI primers, TCR beta libraries were built. MiXCR was run by TCRdb on the multiplex PCR reads, yielding one entry per CDR3 protein. Among roughly 610,000 distinct CDR3 sequences listed, 15% to 20% were seen once. A further study also used this sample, focusing on T cells in Graves' hyperthyroidism and ophthalmopathy.

The material was peripheral blood mononuclear cells (PBMCs), obtained at new diagnosis, from a patient treated with antithyroid drugs. These receptors all come from a man between 18 and 29 years old with Graves disease.

This clonotype has a count of ten or more. The rearrangement uses TRBV2 and TRBJ2-1; 13 bases map to TRBD2. In germline, CDR1 is SNHLY, CDR2 FYNNEI. This CDR3 has 15 residues. V lost 7 bases, J lost 2 bases, and 2 bases stayed unmatched. The CDR3 DNA follows: TGTGCCAGCAAACTAGCGGGGGGGACCTACAATGAGCAGTTCTTC. Translating it yields CASKLAGGTYNEQFF.

Comments on this clonotype: With a far larger clone one base away, a read error is the likely cause. The chain employs TRBV28 and TRBJ2-7; D could derive from TRBD1 or TRBD2 (5 bases each). Looked up from germline, CDR1 is MDHEN and CDR2 is SYDVKM. The CDR3 sequence is 14 residues long. CDR3 protein: CASRRDASYNEQSF. The CDR3 DNA reads as TGTGCCAGCAGGAGGGACGCATCTTACAATGAGCAGTCCTTC.